The 15 T cell receptor beta chains below come from one sample, sequenced in a study of long-term antiretroviral therapy in people with HIV. This was the immunoSEQ v3.0 assay at survey level. TCRdb's table, derived via immunoSEQ multiplex PCR, lists solely in-frame clones and lacks some. Of around 43,000 clones detected, 94% appear once; the ten largest clones hold 2% to 2.5%. This sample comprised unsorted PBMCs, obtained 9.2 years after starting antiretroviral therapy. Receptors were obtained from a young man with HIV.

This rearrangement joins TRBV10-1 to TRBJ2-1; D is possibly TRBD2 (6 bases). The length of the CDR3 is 15 residues. Looked up from germline, CDR1 is WNHNN and CDR2 is SYGVQD (reference sequence). V lost 2 bases and J 2 bases, leaving 10 bases between the germline ends. CDR3 DNA: TGCGCCAGCAGTGAGAGCTCGGGGGCCTACAATGAGCAGTTCTTC. Protein: CASSESSGAYNEQFF.

The genes are TRBV14 and TRBJ2-7; a weak D match, TRBD1 (7 bases). Germline V gene sequence: CDR1 SGHDN, CDR2 FVKESK. The CDR3 loop spans 16 amino acids. V was shortened by 0 bases and J by 3 bases, with 15 bases between the two germline ends. This CDR3 is CASSQDWSGGLYEQYV. The CDR3 DNA reads as TGTGCCAGCAGCCAAGATTGGTCAGGGGGGCTCTACGAGCAGTACGTC.

V usage is TRBV6-5 and J usage is TRBJ1-2; tentative D call: TRBD1 (5 bases). The germline gives CDR1 MNHEY, CDR2 SVGAGI. Deletions cut 4 bases from V and 0 bases from J, with 9 bases between. CDR3 size: 14 residues. This CDR3 is CASSSPTANYGYTF. CDR3 in DNA: TGTGCCAGCAGTTCCCCGACAGCTAACTATGGCTACACCTTC.

This chain links TRBV11-2 with TRBJ1-6, with D possibly TRBD1 on 6 matching bases. This CDR3 spans 15 amino acids. Germline loops: CDR1 SGHAT, CDR2 FQNNGV. The V end was cut by 2 bases, the J end by 5 bases, with 10 bases between. The CDR3 nucleotides are TGTGCCAGCAGCTTAAAGGCAGGGGATAATTCACCCCTCCACTTT. It is translated as CASSLKAGDNSPLHF.

This chain joins TRBV5-1 and TRBJ2-3; 10 bases map to TRBD2. Germline V CDR1 and CDR2: SGHRS, YFSETQ. Trimming at V came to 3 bases and at J to 2 bases, leaving 6 bases not matched to a gene. The CDR3 contains 16 residues. The CDR3 nucleotides read TGCGCCAGCAGCTCGCCTAGCGGGGGCCTCACAGATACGCAGTATTTT. Protein: CASSSPSGGLTDTQYF.

The chain joins TRBV28 to TRBJ1-4; the match to TRBD1 covers 7 bases. Per the germline V gene, CDR1 is MDHEN and CDR2 is SYDVKM. Losses at the gene ends were 4 bases for V and 6 bases for J; bases not matched to a gene: 8. CDR3 size: 15 residues. In nucleotides, the CDR3 is TGTGCCAGCAGTTCCACAGGGGCGGGGGATGAAAAACTGTTTTTT. Translated, it gives CASSSTGAGDEKLFF.

V gene TRBV6-1 combines with J gene TRBJ2-1, with 12 nucleotides matching TRBD2. V dropped 2 bases and J dropped 2; count of bases not matched to a gene: 4. The germline CDR1 and CDR2 sequences are MNHNS and SASEGT. This CDR3 contains 17 residues. The CDR3 sequence: CASSELAGGRTYNEQFF. The CDR3 DNA reads as TGTGCCAGCAGTGAACTAGCGGGGGGGCGGACCTACAATGAGCAGTTCTTC.

This clone was detected a few times. The V and J genes are TRBV7-2 and TRBJ2-2; TRBD2 is a possible D gene (7 bases). CDR1 and CDR2 from the germline V gene are SGHTA and FQGNSA. V lost 3 bases, J lost 6 bases, and 17 bases lay in between. The CDR3 length is 16 residues. The chain's CDR3 is CASSFSAGAWAGELFF. DNA of the CDR3: TGTGCCAGCAGCTTCTCCGCGGGGGCCTGGGCCGGGGAGCTGTTTTTT.

The V and J genes are TRBV18 and TRBJ2-7, with D unresolved. CDR3 size: 13 residues. CDR1 and CDR2 (germline): KGHSH, LQKENI. V gave up 2 bases and J gave up 5 bases, with 10 bases separating them. The chain's CDR3 is CASSPYGLDEQYV. The CDR3 DNA sequence: TGTGCCAGCTCACCATACGGTTTGGACGAGCAGTACGTC.

The CDR3 sequence: CASSPGEETQYF. Written as DNA, the CDR3 is TGTGCCAGTAGCCCTGGAGAAGAGACCCAGTACTTC. The V call is TRBV19, the J call TRBJ2-5; D is ambiguous. There are 12 residues in the CDR3. CDR1 is LNHDA and CDR2 is SQIVND in the germline V gene (reference sequence). Trimming left V 6 bases short and J 3 bases short, with 8 bases between. The full variable domain, with the rest looked up from reference TRBV19 and TRBJ2-5, is DGGITQSPKYLFRKEGQNVTLSCEQNLNHDAMYWYRQDPGQGLRLIYYSQIVNDFQKGDIAEGYSVSREKKESFPLTVTSAQKNPTAFYLCASSPGEETQYFGPGTRLLVL.

The genes are TRBV7-2 and TRBJ1-6; 7 bases are a match to TRBD1. Per the germline V gene, CDR1 is SGHTA and CDR2 is FQGNSA. The trim removed 5 bases at V and 7 bases at J, leaving 8 bases unmatched. The CDR3 has 15 amino acids. The CDR3 nucleotides are TGTGCCAGCAGCCCTCGACAGGGCCAGAATTCACCCCTCCACTTT. Translation: CASSPRQGQNSPLHF.

This sequence joins TRBV6-5 and TRBJ2-7; TRBD1 is a possible D gene (6 bases). This CDR3 contains 13 residues. Germline CDR1 reads MNHEY; CDR2 reads SVGAGI. Trimming took off 6 bases at V and 2 bases at J, with 11 bases between the two ends. CDR3 nucleotide sequence: TGTGCCAGCAGCCACGGACAGACCTACGAGCAGTACGTC. Its protein is CASSHGQTYEQYV.

There are a few counts of this clone. V usage is TRBV4-1 and J usage is TRBJ1-2; TRBD1 matches 11 bases. J gave up 7 bases and V 0 bases, and 10 bases lay outside the gene matches. CDR1 is MGHRA and CDR2 is YSYEKL in the germline V gene. The CDR3 totals 17 residues. The CDR3 region is CASSQDLGTGGASGYTF. DNA of the CDR3: TGCGCCAGCAGCCAAGATCTGGGGACAGGGGGGGCCAGTGGCTACACCTTC.

This chain connects TRBV5-8 to TRBJ2-2; a possible D gene is TRBD1 (5 bases). From germline, CDR1 is SGHTS and CDR2 YDEGEE. The V gene lost 4 bases and the J gene lost 7 bases, with 17 bases spanning the gap. The length of the CDR3 is 15 residues. CDR3 protein: CASSITGQGIGELFF. In nucleotides, the CDR3 is TGTGCCAGCAGCATTACCGGTCAGGGTATCGGGGAGCTGTTTTTT.

This rearrangement joins TRBV19 to TRBJ1-2, with 9 bases matching TRBD1. Per germline, CDR1 LNHDA and CDR2 SQIVND (reference sequence). Trimming took 9 bases from V and 6 from J; bases not matched to a gene: 8. The CDR3 has 13 amino acids. This CDR3 reads CASQPQGAHGYTF. DNA of the CDR3: TGTGCCAGCCAACCACAGGGGGCTCATGGCTACACCTTC. Drawing the rest from reference TRBV19 and TRBJ1-2, the complete variable domain is DGGITQSPKYLFRKEGQNVTLSCEQNLNHDAMYWYRQDPGQGLRLIYYSQIVNDFQKGDIAEGYSVSREKKESFPLTVTSAQKNPTAFYLCASQPQGAHGYTFGSGTRLTVV.